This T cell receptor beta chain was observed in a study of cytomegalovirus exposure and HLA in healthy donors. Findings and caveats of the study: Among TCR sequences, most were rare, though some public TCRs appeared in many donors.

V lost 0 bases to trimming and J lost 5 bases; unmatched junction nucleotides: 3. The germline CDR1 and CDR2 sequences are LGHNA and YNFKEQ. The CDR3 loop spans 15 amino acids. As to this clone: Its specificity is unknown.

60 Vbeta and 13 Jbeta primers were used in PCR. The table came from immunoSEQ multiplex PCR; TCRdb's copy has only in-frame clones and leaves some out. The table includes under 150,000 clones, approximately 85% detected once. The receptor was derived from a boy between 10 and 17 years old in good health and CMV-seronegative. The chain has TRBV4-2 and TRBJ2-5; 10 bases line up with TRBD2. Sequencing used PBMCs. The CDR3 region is CASSQDQLAGETQYF. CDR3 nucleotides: TGTGCCAGCAGCCAAGATCAACTAGCGGGGGAGACCCAGTACTTC.